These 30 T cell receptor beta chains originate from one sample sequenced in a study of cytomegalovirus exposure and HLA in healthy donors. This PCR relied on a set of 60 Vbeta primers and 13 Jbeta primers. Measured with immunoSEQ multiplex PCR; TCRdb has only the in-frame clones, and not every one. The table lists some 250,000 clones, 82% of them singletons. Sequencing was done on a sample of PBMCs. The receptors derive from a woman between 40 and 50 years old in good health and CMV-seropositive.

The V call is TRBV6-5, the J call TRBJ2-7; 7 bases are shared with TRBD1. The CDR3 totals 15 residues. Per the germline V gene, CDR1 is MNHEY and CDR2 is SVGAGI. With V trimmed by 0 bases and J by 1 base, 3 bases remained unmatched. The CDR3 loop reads CASSYSGRGSYEQYF. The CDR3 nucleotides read TGTGCCAGCAGTTACTCCGGCAGGGGGTCCTACGAGCAGTACTTC.

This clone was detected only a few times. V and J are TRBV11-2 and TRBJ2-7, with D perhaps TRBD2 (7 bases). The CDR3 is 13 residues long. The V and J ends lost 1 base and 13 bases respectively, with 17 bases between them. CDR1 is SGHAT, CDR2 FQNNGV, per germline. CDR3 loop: CASSLAGRGGAYF. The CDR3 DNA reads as TGTGCCAGCAGCTTAGCGGGTAGGGGGGGCGCATACTTC. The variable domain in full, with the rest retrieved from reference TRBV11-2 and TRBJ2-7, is EAGVAQSPRYKIIEKRQSVAFWCNPISGHATLYWYQQILGQGPKLLIQFQNNGVVDDSQLPKDRFSAERLKGVDSTLKIQPAKLEDSAVYLCASSLAGRGGAYFGPGTRLTVT.

The CDR3 region is CASSQTGAYEQYF. CDR3 nucleotides: TGTGCCAGCAGTCAGACCGGGGCCTACGAGCAGTACTTC. The chain links TRBV27 to TRBJ2-7; D might be TRBD2 (5 bases). The CDR3 runs 13 residues. Trimming pared 5 bases from V and 2 bases from J, leaving 10 bases between. From germline, CDR1 is MNHEY and CDR2 SMNVEV (reference sequence).

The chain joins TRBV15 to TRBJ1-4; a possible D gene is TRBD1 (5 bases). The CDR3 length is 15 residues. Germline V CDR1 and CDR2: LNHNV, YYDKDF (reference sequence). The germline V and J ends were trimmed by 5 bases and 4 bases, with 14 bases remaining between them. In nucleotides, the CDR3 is TGTGCCACCAGCGCCCAATTAGGGGATAATGAAAAACTGTTTTTT. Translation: CATSAQLGDNEKLFF.

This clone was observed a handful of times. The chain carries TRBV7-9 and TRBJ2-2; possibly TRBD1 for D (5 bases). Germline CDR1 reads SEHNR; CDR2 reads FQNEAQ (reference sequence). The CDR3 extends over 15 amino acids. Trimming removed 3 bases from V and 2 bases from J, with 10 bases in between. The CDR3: CASSLGRVNTGELFF. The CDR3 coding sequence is TGTGCCAGCAGCTTGGGCAGGGTTAACACCGGGGAGCTGTTTTTT.

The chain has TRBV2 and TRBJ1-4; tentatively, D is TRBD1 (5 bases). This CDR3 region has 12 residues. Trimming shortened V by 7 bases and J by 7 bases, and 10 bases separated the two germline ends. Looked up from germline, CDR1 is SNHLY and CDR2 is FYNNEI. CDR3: CASTGWGEKLFF. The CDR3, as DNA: TGTGCCAGCACAGGGTGGGGTGAAAAACTGTTTTTT.

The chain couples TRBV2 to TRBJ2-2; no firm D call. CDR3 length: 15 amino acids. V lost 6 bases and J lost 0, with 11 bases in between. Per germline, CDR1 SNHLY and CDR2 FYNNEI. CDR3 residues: CASRETVTNTGELFF. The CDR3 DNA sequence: TGTGCCAGCAGGGAGACGGTTACGAACACCGGGGAGCTGTTTTTT.

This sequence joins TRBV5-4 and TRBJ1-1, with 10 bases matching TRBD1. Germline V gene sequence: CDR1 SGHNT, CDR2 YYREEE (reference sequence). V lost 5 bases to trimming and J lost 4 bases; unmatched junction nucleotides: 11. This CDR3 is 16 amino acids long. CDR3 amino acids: CASSSDRGLRGTEAFF. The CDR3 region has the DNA TGTGCCAGCAGTTCTGACAGGGGGCTTAGGGGCACTGAAGCTTTCTTT.

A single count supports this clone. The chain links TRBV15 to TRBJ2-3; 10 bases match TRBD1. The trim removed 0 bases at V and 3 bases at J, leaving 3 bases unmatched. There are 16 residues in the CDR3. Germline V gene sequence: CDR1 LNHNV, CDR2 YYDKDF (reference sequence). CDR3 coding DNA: TGTGCCACCAGCAGAGAGGGACAGGGGAGGACAGATACGCAGTATTTT. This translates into CATSREGQGRTDTQYF. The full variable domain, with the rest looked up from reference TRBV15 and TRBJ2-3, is DAMVIQNPRYQVTQFGKPVTLSCSQTLNHNVMYWYQQKSSQAPKLLFHYYDKDFNNEADTPDNFQSRRPNTSFCFLDIRSPGLGDTAMYLCATSREGQGRTDTQYFGPGTRLTVL.

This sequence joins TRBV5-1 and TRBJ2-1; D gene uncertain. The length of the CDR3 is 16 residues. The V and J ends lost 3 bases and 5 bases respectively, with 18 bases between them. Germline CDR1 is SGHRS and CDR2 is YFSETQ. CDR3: CASSSLGTQANNEQFF. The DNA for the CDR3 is TGCGCCAGCAGCTCCCTCGGAACCCAGGCGAACAATGAGCAGTTCTTC.

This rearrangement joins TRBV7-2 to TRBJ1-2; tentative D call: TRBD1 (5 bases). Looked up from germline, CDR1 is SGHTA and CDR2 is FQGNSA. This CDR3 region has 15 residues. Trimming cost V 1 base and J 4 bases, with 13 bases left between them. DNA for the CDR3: TGTGCCAGCAGCTTAGAATCTACAGGTCCCTATGGCTACACCTTC. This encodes CASSLESTGPYGYTF.

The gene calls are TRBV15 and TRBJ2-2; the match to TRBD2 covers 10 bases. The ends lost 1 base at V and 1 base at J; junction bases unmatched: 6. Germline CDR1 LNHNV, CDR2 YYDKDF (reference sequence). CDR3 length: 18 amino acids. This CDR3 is CATSRVSTSGLNTGELFF. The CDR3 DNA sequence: TGTGCCACCAGCAGAGTATCGACTAGCGGGCTGAACACCGGGGAGCTGTTTTTT.

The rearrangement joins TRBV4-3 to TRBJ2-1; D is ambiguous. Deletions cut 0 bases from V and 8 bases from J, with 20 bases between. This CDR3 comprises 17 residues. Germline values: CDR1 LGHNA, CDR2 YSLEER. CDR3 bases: TGCGCCAGCAGCCAAGATCTCGGCTACCCCAGTGCGGATGAGCAGTTCTTC. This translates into CASSQDLGYPSADEQFF.

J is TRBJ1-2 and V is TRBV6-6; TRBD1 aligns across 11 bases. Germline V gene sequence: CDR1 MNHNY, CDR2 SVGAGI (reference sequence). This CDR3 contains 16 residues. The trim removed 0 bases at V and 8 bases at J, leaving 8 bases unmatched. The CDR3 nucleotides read TGTGCCAGCAGTTACTCCTCCGGACAGGGGGCCTACGGCTACACCTTC. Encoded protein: CASSYSSGQGAYGYTF.

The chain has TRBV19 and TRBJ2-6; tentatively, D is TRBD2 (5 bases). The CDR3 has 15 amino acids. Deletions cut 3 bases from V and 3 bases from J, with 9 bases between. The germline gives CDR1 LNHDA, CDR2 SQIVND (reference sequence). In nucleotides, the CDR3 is TGTGCCAGTAGTATCCGGGGTGGTGGGGCCAACGTCCTGACTTTC. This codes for CASSIRGGGANVLTF.

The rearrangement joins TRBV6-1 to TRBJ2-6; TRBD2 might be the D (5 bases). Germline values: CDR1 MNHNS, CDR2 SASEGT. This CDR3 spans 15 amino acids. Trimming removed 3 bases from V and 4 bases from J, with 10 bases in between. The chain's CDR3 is CASSDKGAGANVLTF. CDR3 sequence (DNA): TGTGCCAGCAGTGACAAGGGAGCAGGGGCCAACGTCCTGACTTTC.

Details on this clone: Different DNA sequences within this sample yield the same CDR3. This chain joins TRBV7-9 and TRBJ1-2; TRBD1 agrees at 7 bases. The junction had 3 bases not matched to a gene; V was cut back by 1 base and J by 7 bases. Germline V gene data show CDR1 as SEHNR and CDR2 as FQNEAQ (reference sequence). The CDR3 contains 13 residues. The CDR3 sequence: CASSLGGGFGYTF. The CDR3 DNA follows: TGTGCCAGCAGCTTAGGAGGGGGCTTTGGCTACACCTTC. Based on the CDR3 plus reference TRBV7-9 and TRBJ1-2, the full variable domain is DTGVSQNPRHKITKRGQNVTFRCDPISEHNRLYWYRQTLGQGPEFLTYFQNEAQLEKSRLLSDRFSAERPKGSFSTLEIQRTEQGDSAMYLCASSLGGGFGYTFGSGTRLTVV.

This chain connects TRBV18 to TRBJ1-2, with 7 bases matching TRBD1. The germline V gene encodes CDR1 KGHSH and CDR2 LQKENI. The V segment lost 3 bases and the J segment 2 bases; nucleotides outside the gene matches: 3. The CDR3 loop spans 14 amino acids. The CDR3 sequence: CASSPGTANYGYTF. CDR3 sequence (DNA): TGTGCCAGCTCACCCGGGACAGCGAACTATGGCTACACCTTC.

The CDR3 bases are TGCGCCAGCAGCCTCAAACCCCCCGGGGACAAGACTAACGAGCAGTACTTC. It encodes CASSLKPPGDKTNEQYF. The chain joins TRBV4-1 to TRBJ2-7, with TRBD1 as a possible D gene (6 bases). This CDR3 spans 17 amino acids. Germline V lookup: CDR1 MGHRA, CDR2 YSYEKL. V lost 4 bases, J lost 5 bases, and 24 bases lay in between.

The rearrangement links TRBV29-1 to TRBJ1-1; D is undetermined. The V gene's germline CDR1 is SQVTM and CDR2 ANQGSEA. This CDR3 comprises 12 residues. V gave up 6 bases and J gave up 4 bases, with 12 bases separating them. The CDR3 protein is CSVAGLLTEAFF. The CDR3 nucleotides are TGCAGCGTGGCCGGACTGCTCACTGAAGCTTTCTTT.

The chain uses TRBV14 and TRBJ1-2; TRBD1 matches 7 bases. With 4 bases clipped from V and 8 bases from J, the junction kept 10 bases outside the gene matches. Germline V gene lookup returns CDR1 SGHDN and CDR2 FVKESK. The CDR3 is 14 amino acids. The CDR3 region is CASSRTGAAQGYTF. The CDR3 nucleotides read TGTGCCAGCAGCCGAACAGGGGCTGCACAAGGCTACACCTTC. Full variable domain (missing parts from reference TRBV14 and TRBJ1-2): EAGVTQFPSHSVIEKGQTVTLRCDPISGHDNLYWYRRVMGKEIKFLLHFVKESKQDESGMPNNRFLAERTGGTYSTLKVQPAELEDSGVYFCASSRTGAAQGYTFGSGTRLTVV.

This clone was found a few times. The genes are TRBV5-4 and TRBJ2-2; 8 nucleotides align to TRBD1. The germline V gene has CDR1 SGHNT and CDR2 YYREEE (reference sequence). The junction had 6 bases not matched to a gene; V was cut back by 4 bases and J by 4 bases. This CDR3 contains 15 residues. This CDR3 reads CASSQDRVVTGELFF. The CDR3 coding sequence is TGTGCCAGCAGCCAGGACAGGGTTGTCACCGGGGAGCTGTTTTTT.

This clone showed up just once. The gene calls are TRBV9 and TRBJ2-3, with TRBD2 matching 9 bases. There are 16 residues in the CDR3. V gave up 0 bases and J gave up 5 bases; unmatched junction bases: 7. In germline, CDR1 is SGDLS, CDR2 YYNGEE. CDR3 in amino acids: CASSVVAGGPGDTQYF. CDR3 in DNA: TGTGCCAGCAGCGTAGTTGCGGGAGGGCCAGGAGATACGCAGTATTTT.

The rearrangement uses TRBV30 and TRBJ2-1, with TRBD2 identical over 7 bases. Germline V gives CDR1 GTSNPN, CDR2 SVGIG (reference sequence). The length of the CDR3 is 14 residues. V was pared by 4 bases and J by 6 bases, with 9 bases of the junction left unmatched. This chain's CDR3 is CAWNRLAVLNEQFF. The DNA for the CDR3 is TGTGCCTGGAATCGGCTAGCGGTCCTCAATGAGCAGTTCTTC.

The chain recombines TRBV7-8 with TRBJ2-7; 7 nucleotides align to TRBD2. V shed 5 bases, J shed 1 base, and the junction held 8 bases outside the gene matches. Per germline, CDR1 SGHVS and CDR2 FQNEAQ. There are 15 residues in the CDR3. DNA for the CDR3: TGTGCCAGCAGCCGCGGGGGAGGGGCGTCCTACGAGCAGTACTTC. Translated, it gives CASSRGGGASYEQYF.

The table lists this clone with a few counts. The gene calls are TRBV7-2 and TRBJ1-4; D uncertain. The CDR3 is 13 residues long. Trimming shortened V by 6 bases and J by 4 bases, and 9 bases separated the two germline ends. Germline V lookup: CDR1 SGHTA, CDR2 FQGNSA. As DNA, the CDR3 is TGTGCCAGCAGTACAGCCCTTAATGAAAAACTGTTTTTT. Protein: CASSTALNEKLFF.

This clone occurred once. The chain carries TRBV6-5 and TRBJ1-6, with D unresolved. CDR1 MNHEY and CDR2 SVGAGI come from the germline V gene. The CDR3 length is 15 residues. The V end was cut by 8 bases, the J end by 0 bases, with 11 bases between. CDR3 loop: CASLSGSSYNSPLHF. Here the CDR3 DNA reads TGTGCCAGCCTCTCGGGTAGCTCCTATAATTCACCCCTCCACTTT.

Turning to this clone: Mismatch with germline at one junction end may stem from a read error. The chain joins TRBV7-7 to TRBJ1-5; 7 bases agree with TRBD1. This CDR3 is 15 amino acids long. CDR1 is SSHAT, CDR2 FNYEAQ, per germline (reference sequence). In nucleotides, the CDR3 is TGTGCTAGCAGCTTAAGGGGGACAGAGGATCAGCCCCAGCATTTT. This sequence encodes CASSLRGTEDQPQHF. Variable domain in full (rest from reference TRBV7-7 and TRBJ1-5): GAGVSQSPRYKVTKRGQDVTLRCDPISSHATLYWYQQALGQGPEFLTYFNYEAQPDKSGLPSDRFSAERPEGSISTLTIQRTEQRDSAMYRCASSLRGTEDQPQHFGDGTRLSIL.

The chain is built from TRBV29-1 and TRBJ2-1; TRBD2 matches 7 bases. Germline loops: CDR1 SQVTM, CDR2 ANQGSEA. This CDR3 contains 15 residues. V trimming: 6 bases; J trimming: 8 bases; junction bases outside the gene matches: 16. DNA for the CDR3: TGCAGCGTGGTAGAGGGTGCGGGAGTTTTGGATGAGCAGTTCTTC. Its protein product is CSVVEGAGVLDEQFF.

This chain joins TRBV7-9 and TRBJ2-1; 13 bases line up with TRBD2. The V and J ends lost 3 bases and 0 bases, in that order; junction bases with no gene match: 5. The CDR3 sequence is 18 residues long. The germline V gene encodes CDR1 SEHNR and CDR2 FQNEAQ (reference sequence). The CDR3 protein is CASSLTGTSGTSYNEQFF. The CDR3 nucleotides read TGTGCCAGCAGCTTGACCGGGACTAGCGGGACCTCCTACAATGAGCAGTTCTTC.